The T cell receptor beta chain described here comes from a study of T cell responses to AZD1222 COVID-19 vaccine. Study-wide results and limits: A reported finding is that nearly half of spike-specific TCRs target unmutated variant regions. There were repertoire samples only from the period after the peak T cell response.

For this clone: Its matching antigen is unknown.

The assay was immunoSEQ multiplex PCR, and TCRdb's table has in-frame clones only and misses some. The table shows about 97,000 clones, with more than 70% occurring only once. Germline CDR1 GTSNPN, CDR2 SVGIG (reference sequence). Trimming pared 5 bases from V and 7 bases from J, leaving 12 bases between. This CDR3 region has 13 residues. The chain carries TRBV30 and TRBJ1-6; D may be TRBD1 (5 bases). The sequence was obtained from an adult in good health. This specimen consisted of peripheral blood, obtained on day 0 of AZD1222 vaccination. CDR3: CAWDRDGNSPLHF. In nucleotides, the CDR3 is TGTGCCTGGGACCGGGACGGAAATTCACCCCTCCACTTT.